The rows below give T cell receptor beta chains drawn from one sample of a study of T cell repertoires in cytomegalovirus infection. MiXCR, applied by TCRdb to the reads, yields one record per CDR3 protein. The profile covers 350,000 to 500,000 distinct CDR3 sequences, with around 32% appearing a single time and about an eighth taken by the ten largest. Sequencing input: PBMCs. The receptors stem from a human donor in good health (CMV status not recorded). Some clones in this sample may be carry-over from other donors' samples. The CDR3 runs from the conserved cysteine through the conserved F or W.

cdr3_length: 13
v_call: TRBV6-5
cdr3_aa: CASSRVLNQPQHF

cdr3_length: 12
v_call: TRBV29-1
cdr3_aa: CSVGAASTEAFF

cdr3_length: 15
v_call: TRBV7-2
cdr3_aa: CASRAGLAGGNEQFF

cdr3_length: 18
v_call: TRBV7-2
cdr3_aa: CASSLEGGVARNTGELFF

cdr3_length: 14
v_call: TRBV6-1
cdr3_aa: CASSELPGGFGYTF

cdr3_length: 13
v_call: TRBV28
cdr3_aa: CASQGTVSYEQYF

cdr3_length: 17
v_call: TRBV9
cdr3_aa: CASSGRVTSGGAVEQFF

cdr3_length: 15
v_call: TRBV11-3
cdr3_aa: CASSLVAGEYNEQFF

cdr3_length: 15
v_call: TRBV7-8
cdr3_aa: CASSLLEETSYEQYF

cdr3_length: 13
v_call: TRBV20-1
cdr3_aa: CSARDQRNYGYTF

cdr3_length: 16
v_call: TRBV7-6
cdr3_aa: CASSSSAEARGNTIYF

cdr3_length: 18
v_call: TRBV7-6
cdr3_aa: CASSSPGLAGGRTAPPYF

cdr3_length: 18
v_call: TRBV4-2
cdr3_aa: CASSQDLVAGGRQETQYF

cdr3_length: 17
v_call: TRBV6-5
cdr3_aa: CASRQFTGTGGIKEQFF

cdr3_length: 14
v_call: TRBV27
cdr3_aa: CASSFKVSGNTIYF

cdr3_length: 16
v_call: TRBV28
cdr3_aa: CASSLFPGQGLYEQYF

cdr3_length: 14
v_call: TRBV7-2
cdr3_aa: CARSSHRERSEQYF

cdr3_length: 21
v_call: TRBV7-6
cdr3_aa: CASSPSSDSLLRSSEWAEAFF

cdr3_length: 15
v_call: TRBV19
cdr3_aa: CASSPDFNSNQPQHF

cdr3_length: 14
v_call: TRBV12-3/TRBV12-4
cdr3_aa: CASSLRALGEPQHF

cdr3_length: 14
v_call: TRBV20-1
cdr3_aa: CSAVQGGRNTEAFF

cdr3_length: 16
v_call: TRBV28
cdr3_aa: CASSSYGQGHNEKLFF

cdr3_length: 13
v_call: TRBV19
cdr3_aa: CASSIERDYEQYF

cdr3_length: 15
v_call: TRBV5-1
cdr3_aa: CASSLDRVLQETQYF

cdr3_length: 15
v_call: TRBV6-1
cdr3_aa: CASIEAGRVSQPQHF

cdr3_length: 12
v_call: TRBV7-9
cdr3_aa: CATSDANYGYTF

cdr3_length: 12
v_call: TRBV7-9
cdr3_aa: CASSTREDGYTF

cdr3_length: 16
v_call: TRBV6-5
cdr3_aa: CASSYSGGLATYEQYF

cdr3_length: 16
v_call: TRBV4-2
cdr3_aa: CASSPTSPPGTDTQYF

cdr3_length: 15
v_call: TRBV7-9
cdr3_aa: CASSLARTEVGGYTF

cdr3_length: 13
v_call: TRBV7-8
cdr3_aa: CASSFSVLYEQFF

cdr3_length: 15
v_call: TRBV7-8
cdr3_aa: CASSLETGSNQPQHF

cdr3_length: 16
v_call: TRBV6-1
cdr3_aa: CASNGQGTISGNTIYF

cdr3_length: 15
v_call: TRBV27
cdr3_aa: CASDLTLTENSPLHF

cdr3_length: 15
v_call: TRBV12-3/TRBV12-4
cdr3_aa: CASSPGTSGLGEQYF

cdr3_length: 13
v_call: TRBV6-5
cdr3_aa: CASSYGVVGELFF

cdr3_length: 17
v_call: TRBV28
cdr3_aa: CASSLNPRARGNQPQHF

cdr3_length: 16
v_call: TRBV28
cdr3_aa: CASSFPQEGGQPEQYF

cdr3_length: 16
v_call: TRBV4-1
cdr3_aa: CASSQDPRGGNSEAFF

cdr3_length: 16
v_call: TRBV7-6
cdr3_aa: CASSLSGGGYGNEQFF

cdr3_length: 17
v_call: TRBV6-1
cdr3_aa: CASIKQGRTENTGELFF

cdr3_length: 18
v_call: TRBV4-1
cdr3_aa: CASSQDGYSDSGANVLTF

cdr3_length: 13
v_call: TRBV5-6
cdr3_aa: CSRSLGTSQPQHF

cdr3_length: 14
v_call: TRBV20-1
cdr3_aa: CSAEGARFDTEAFF

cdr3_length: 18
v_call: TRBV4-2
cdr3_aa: CASSQDMASGGATDTQYF

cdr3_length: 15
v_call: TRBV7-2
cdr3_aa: CASSLYFEGRTEAFF

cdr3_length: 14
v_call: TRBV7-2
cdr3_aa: CASSHGTGNNEQFF

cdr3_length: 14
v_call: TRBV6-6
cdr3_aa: CASSWDRADYGYTF

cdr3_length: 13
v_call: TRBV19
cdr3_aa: CASSLTGVDGYTF

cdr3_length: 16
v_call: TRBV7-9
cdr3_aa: CASSSYYRADTVELFF

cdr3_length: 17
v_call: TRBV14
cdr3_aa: CASSQEGEIAGVAAQYF

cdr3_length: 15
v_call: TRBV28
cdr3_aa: CASSLVGRGPYEQYF

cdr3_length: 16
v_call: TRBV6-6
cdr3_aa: CASSPLTESSYNEQFF